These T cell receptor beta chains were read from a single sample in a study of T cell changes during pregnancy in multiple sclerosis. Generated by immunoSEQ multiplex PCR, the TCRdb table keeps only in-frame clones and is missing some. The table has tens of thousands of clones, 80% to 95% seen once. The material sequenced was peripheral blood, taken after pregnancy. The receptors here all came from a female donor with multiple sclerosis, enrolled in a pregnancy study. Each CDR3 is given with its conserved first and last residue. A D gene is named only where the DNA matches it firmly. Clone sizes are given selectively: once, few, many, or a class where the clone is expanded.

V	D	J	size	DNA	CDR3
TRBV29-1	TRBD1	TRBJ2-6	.	TGCAGCGTTGACCCGGCCTCACAGGGGAACGCTGGGGCCAACGTCCTGACTTTC	CSVDPASQGNAGANVLTF
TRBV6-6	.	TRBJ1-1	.	TGTGCCAGCAGTTACTCCCCTTCGACAGGCGACACTGAAGCTTTCTTT	CASSYSPSTGDTEAFF
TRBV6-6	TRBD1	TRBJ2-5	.	TGTGCCAGCAGTCGAGGGACAGGGCAAGAGACCCAGTACTTC	CASSRGTGQETQYF
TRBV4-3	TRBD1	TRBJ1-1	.	TGCGCCAGCAGCCAAGAAAGGGCGGACAGGGGTTCGAGCACTGAAGCTTTCTTT	CASSQERADRGSSTEAFF
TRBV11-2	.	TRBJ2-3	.	TGTGCCAGCAGCTTAGTCGGGGGAACTAGCACAGATACGCAGTATTTT	CASSLVGGTSTDTQYF
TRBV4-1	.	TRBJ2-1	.	TGCGCCAGCAGCCAAGCAGGAGAGCAGTTCTTC	CASSQAGEQFF
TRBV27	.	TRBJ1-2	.	TGTGCCAGCCGCCTTCGGCAGGGAGGGGGTAACTATGGCTACACCTTC	CASRLRQGGGNYGYTF
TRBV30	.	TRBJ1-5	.	TGTGCCTTGAGTGCGGGGTTCGGTCAGCCCCAGCATTTT	CALSAGFGQPQHF
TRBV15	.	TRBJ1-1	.	TGTGCCACCAGCAGAGATAGTTTGAACACTGAAGCTTTCTTT	CATSRDSLNTEAFF
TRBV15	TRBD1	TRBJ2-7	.	TGTGCCACCAGCAGAGACTTGGTGAGGGGACAGGGGAAGGACGAGCAGTACTTC	CATSRDLVRGQGKDEQYF
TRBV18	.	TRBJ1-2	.	TGTGCCAGCTCACGCTATCAGGAAAGTAGTGGCTACACCTTC	CASSRYQESSGYTF
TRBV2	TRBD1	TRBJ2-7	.	TGTGCCAGCAGTGTGCAGGGGGCATCGTACGAGCAGTACTTC	CASSVQGASYEQYF
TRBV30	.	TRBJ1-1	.	TGTGCCTGGAGTTTTTTACATGGGGCCGTGGAAGCTTTCTTT	CAWSFLHGAVEAFF
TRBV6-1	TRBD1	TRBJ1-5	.	TGTGCCAGCAGTGAAAGGGGGCAGGGACATCAGCCCCAGCATTTT	CASSERGQGHQPQHF
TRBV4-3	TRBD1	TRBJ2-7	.	TGCGCCAGCAGCCAAGATGTAAGTACAGGGGGCCGTTACGAGCAGTACTTC	CASSQDVSTGGRYEQYF
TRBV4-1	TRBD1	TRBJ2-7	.	TGCGCCAGCAGCCAAGAATGGGGACAGGGGCGCCACGAGCAGTACTTC	CASSQEWGQGRHEQYF
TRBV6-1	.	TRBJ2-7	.	TGTGCCAGCAGACTTCTACCCTCCTACGAGCAGTACTTC	CASRLLPSYEQYF
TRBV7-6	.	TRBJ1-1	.	TGTGCCAGCAGCCCCCAGGAGGCGACTGAAGCTTTCTTT	CASSPQEATEAFF
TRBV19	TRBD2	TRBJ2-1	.	TGTGCCAGTAGTATGGCTAGCGGGGGCAATGAGCAGTTCTTC	CASSMASGGNEQFF
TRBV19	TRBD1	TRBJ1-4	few	TGTGCCAGTGGCCGATCCGGGACAGGGAGTGAAAAACTGTTTTTT	CASGRSGTGSEKLFF
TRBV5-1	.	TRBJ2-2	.	TGCGCCAGCAGCGTCAGCGGGTCTTCCGGGGAGCTGTTTTTT	CASSVSGSSGELFF
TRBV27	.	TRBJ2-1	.	TGTGCCAGCAGTTTATGGGGGGAGAATGAGCAGTTCTTC	CASSLWGENEQFF
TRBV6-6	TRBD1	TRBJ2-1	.	TGTGCCAGCAGGACGCAGGGGGCGGGTAATGAGCAGTTCTTC	CASRTQGAGNEQFF